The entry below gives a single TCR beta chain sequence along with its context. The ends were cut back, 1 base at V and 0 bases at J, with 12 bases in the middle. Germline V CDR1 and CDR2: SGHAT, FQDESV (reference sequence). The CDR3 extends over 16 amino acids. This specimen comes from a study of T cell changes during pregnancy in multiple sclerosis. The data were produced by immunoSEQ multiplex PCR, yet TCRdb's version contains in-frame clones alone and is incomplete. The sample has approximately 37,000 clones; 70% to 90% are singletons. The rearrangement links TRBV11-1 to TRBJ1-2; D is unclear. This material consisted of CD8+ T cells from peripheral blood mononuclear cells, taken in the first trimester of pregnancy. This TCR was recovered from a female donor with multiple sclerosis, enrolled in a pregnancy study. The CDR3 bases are TGTGCCAGCAGCTTAGAGGTGACCACTACTAACTATGGCTACACCTTC. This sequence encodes CASSLEVTTTNYGYTF.